The next 5 T cell receptor beta chains were all read from a single sample in a study of response to subunit inactivated influenza vaccine. TCRdb ran MiXCR on the RT-PCR reads and lists one entry per CDR3 protein. The table includes roughly 570,000 distinct CDR3 sequences, 10% to 15% detected once. The source was PBMCs from blood, collected roughly 46 days after vaccination. These receptor sequences come from a man aged 45 to 65 who received an inactivated influenza vaccine.

This clonotype was picked up many times. This chain links TRBV6-2 or TRBV6-3 with TRBJ2-1; 7 nucleotides align to TRBD2. CDR1 is MNHEY, CDR2 SVGEGT, per germline. Germline trimming cut 5 bases from V and 1 base from J; bases unmatched to any gene: 5. There are 15 residues in the CDR3. The CDR3 is CASSDLGGSYNEQFF. CDR3 bases: TGTGCCAGCAGTGACCTCGGGGGGTCCTACAATGAGCAGTTCTTC.

This clonotype has a handful of counts. The rearrangement joins TRBV9 to TRBJ2-1; D is unclear. Trimming left V 0 bases short and J 8 bases short, with 3 bases between. This CDR3 spans 11 amino acids. Per the germline V gene, CDR1 is SGDLS and CDR2 is YYNGEE. CDR3 DNA sequence: TGTGCCAGCAGCGTAGACTATGAGCAGTTCTTC. Protein sequence: CASSVDYEQFF.

The sample holds one count of this clonotype. At one boundary the junction diverges from the germline segment, which might be a read error. The J gene is TRBJ2-1, the V gene TRBV3-1; 14 bases agree with TRBD2. Germline V gene lookup returns CDR1 LGHDT and CDR2 YNNKEL (reference sequence). The CDR3 consists of 19 residues. CDR3 coding DNA: TGTACCAGCAGTGGTCCGGGACTAGCGGGAGTGCACGCAGAGAATGAGCAGTTCTTC. Translating gives CTSSGPGLAGVHAENEQFF.

This clonotype appeared a few times. The chain uses TRBV5-4 and TRBJ2-7; D gene ambiguous. V was pared by 0 bases and J by 2 bases, with 9 bases between. This CDR3 is 14 amino acids long. Germline CDR1 and CDR2: SGHNT and YYREEE (reference sequence). CDR3 sequence: CASSLDQVTYEQYF. For the CDR3, the DNA is TGTGCCAGCAGCTTGGATCAGGTAACCTACGAGCAGTACTTC.

As concerns this clonotype: Just one base apart from a much larger clone, this may be a read error. The chain uses TRBV7-3 and TRBJ2-2, with 13 positions matching TRBD2. Germline CDR1 and CDR2: SGHTA and FQGTGA. CDR3 size: 15 residues. This CDR3 is CANSSGLAGAGELFF. In DNA, the CDR3 is TGTGCCAACAGCTCAGGACTAGCGGGAGCCGGGGAGCTGTTTTTT. The full variable domain, in which reference TRBV7-3 and TRBJ2-2 provide the parts outside the CDR3, is GAGVSQTPSNKVTEKGKYVELRCDPISGHTALYWYRQSLGQGPEFLIYFQGTGAADDSGLPNDRFFAVRPEGSVSTLKIQRTERGDSAVYLCANSSGLAGAGELFFGEGSRLTVL.